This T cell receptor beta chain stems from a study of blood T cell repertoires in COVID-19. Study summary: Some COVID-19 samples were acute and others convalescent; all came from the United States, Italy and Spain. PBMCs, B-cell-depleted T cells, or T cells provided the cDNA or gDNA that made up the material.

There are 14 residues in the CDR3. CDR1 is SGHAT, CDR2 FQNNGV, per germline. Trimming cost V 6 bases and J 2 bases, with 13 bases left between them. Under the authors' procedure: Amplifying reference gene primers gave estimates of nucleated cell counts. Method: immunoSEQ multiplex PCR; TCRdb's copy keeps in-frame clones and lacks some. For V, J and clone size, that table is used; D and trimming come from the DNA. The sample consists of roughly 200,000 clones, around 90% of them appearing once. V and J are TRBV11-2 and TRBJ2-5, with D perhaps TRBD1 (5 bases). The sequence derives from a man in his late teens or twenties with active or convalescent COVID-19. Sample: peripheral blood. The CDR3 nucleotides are TGTGCCAGCAGGAAACCTGACAGTCAAGAGACCCAGTACTTC. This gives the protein CASRKPDSQETQYF.